This T cell receptor beta chain was documented in a study of blood T cell repertoires in COVID-19. Study-wide background: The origin of the acute and convalescent COVID-19 samples was the United States, Italy and Spain. Sample material is recorded as cDNA or gDNA derived from T cells, B-cell-depleted T cells, or PBMCs.

Per the original methods: Amplification with reference gene primers provided the estimates of nucleated cell counts. Assay used: immunoSEQ multiplex PCR; TCRdb lists only in-frame clones, some missing. From that table come the V and J calls and clone size; the DNA was used to work out D and trimming. The top ten hold 4% to 6% of the sample, which has about 99,000 clones, approximately 80% seen once. Germline CDR1 ENHRY, CDR2 SYGVKD. The CDR3 consists of 19 residues. V was pared by 3 bases and J by 7 bases, with 16 bases of the junction left unmatched. The sequence derives from a man in his sixties with acute or convalescent COVID-19. The chain recombines TRBV10-3 with TRBJ1-5; 12 bases are shared with TRBD1. The sample taken for sequencing was peripheral blood. The CDR3 reads CAISDAAAGTGGVGQPQHF. The CDR3 DNA sequence: TGTGCCATCAGTGACGCTGCTGCCGGGACAGGGGGCGTTGGACAGCCCCAGCATTTT.